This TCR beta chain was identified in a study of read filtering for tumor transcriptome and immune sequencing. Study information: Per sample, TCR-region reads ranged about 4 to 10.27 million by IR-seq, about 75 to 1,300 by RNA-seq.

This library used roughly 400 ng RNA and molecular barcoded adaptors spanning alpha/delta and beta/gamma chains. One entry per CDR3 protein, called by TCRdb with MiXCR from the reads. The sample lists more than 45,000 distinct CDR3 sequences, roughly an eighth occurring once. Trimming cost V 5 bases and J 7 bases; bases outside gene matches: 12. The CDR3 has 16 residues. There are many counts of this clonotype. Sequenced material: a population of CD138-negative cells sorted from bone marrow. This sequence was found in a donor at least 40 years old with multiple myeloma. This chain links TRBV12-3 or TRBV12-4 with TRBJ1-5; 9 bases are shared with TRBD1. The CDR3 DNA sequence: TGTGCCAGCAGTCCAGACCGGGACAGGGTCGGACAGCCCCAGCATTTT. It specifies CASSPDRDRVGQPQHF.